This is a list of T cell receptor beta chains from one sample in a study of metastatic and nonmetastatic thyroid tumors. TCRdb re-analyzed the PCR reads using MiXCR. The profile shows some 18,000 clones, 37% of them singletons. The source material was tumor tissue. The source is a female donor with papillary thyroid cancer or a benign thyroid nodule (not recorded which). Some clones in this sample may be carry-over from other donors' samples. Both conserved end residues are part of each CDR3. A D gene is named only where the DNA matches it firmly. Clone size, where shown, is once, few, many, or a class for clones that have expanded.

NA	TRBV5-1	TRBD1	TRBJ1-2	TGCGCCAGCAGCGTGACAGGGGGCGTGGATGGCTACACCTTC	CASSVTGGVDGYTF
few	TRBV19	NA	TRBJ2-3	TGTGCCAGTAGCCCTCTACGGGATCCAGATACGCAGTATTTT	CASSPLRDPDTQYF
few	TRBV28	TRBD2	TRBJ2-1	TGTGCCAGCAGTTTACAACTAGCGGACTCCTACAATGAGCAGTTCTTC	CASSLQLADSYNEQFF
few	TRBV27	NA	TRBJ2-1	TGTGCCAGCAGTTTAAAACAAGGGGTCAATGAGCAGTTCTTC	CASSLKQGVNEQFF
NA	TRBV7-2	TRBD2	TRBJ2-5	TGTGCCAGCAGTTCTGGACTAGCGGGACCCCAAGAGGCCCAGTACTTC	CASSSGLAGPQEAQYF
NA	TRBV19	NA	TRBJ2-5	NA	CASTSGQQETQYF
few	TRBV6-2/TRBV6-3	TRBD1	TRBJ2-7	TGTGCCAGCAGTTACATGGACAGGTCGTCCTACGAGCAGTACTTC	CASSYMDRSSYEQYF
few	TRBV28	NA	TRBJ1-2	TGTGCCAGCAGTTTTGGTATGGTCAATGGCTACACCTTC	CASSFGMVNGYTF
NA	TRBV28	TRBD1	TRBJ1-2	TGTGCCAGCAGATTGACAGGGACCTATGGCTACACCTTC	CASRLTGTYGYTF
few	TRBV19	NA	TRBJ2-7	TGTGCCAGTAGCTCAGGGTACGAGCAGTACTTC	CASSSGYEQYF
few	TRBV6-1	NA	TRBJ1-6	TGTGCCAGCAGTGAACAGGCTCCCTGTGGTAATTCACCCCTCCACTTT	CASSEQAPCGNSPLHF
NA	TRBV28	NA	TRBJ1-5	TGTGCCAGCAGTTTGAGTTACCCGAATCAGCCCCAGCATTTT	CASSLSYPNQPQHF
few	TRBV6-1	NA	TRBJ2-3	TGTGCCAGCAGTGGAAACAGGGAGATCGGAGATACGCAGTATTTT	CASSGNREIGDTQYF
NA	TRBV11-3	NA	TRBJ2-1	TGTGCCAGCAGCTTAGCGGGACTCTACAATGAGCAGTTCTTC	CASSLAGLYNEQFF